Listed below are T cell receptor beta chains from one sample, sequenced in a study of T cells in Graves' hyperthyroidism and ophthalmopathy. TCRdb recomputed calls from the multiplex PCR reads with MiXCR, one row per CDR3 protein. The sample lists hundreds of thousands of distinct CDR3 sequences, about 15% seen once, with about 4% in the top ten. The sequenced sample was blood. These receptors all stem from a woman in her forties with Graves' ophthalmopathy. The CDR3 runs from the conserved cysteine through the conserved F or W. The D gene is left open where the match is weak. The size field is filled for only some rows; it gives once, few, many or a size class.

-	many	TRBV20-1	TRBJ2-7	TGCAGTGCTAGTGGGCAGCAAGGGGGCTACGAGCAGTACTTC	CSASGQQGGYEQYF
TRBD1	many	TRBV12-3/TRBV12-4	TRBJ1-1	TGTGCCAGCACCCATAGACAGGGGAGGACTGAAGCTTTCTTT	CASTHRQGRTEAFF
TRBD2	-	TRBV29-1	TRBJ2-7	TGCAGCGCAGCGGGAGGGCCACACGAGCAGTACTTC	CSAAGGPHEQYF
-	many	TRBV27	TRBJ2-7	TGTGCCAGCAGTTTTCTTGGCCGGATCTACGAGCAGTACTTC	CASSFLGRIYEQYF
-	many	TRBV28	TRBJ2-7	TGTGCCAGCAGTCCACCGCCGGCAGGGACGCTCTTCTACGAGCAGTACTTC	CASSPPPAGTLFYEQYF
-	-	TRBV10-2	TRBJ2-5	TGCGCCAGCAGTGACGGCAGGGAGAGGGAGACCCAGTACTTC	CASSDGRERETQYF
-	-	TRBV27	TRBJ1-6	TGTGCCAGCAGTTTGGCCGGAGGGTGGTCACCCCTCCACTTT	CASSLAGGWSPLHF
TRBD1	many	TRBV27	TRBJ1-2	TGTGCCAGCAGACAGGGGGCAGGTGGCTACACCTTC	CASRQGAGGYTF
-	many	TRBV20-1	TRBJ2-7	TGCAGTGCCAACCTTCACCCGACAGTTTCCTACGAGCAGTACTTC	CSANLHPTVSYEQYF
TRBD2	many	TRBV6-2/TRBV6-3	TRBJ2-7	TGTGCCAGCAGTTTACATCTACCGGGACTAGAGCCCAACGAGCAGTACTTC	CASSLHLPGLEPNEQYF
-	-	TRBV6-1	TRBJ2-7	TGTGCCAGCAGTGAAGAAGGGGCGAGCTCCTACGAGCAGTACTTC	CASSEEGASSYEQYF
-	-	TRBV15	TRBJ2-7	TGTGCCACCGGCAGAGAAAAGGGACGGGCCTACGAGCAGTACTTC	CATGREKGRAYEQYF
-	many	TRBV28	TRBJ1-3	TGTGCCAGCAGTTTATTCCAAGGGGTTACTGGAAACACCATATATTTT	CASSLFQGVTGNTIYF
-	many	TRBV20-1	TRBJ2-7	TGCAGTGCCAGGGACCCAAGTCGGGCTCGTAGGCCCTACGAGCAGTACTTC	CSARDPSRARRPYEQYF
TRBD1	many	TRBV28	TRBJ2-2	TGTGCCAGCAGCGAGCCCAGGGGGCGCGACACCGGGGAGCTGTTTTTT	CASSEPRGRDTGELFF
-	many	TRBV27	TRBJ2-7	TGTGCCAGCAGTCCCAACCCGGGACGGATCTACGAGCAGTACTTC	CASSPNPGRIYEQYF
-	many	TRBV11-1	TRBJ2-2	TGTGCCATCGGCGGGGAGGTAGACACCGGGGAGCTGTTTTTT	CAIGGEVDTGELFF
-	few	TRBV30	TRBJ1-6	TGTGCCTGGACCGGGGGCACCATGAGCTCCTATAATTCACCCCTCCACTTT	CAWTGGTMSSYNSPLHF
TRBD1	many	TRBV6-5	TRBJ2-7	TGTGCCAGCAGTACACAACAGGGGGCTGGATACGAGCAGTACTTC	CASSTQQGAGYEQYF
-	-	TRBV11-2	TRBJ2-7	TGTGCCAGCAGCTTAGATTGGACGACTCGCTCCTACGAGCAGTACTTC	CASSLDWTTRSYEQYF
-	few	TRBV3-1	TRBJ1-2	TGTGCCAGCAGCCAAGATCCCATGCCCTACACCTTC	CASSQDPMPYTF
-	many	TRBV30	TRBJ2-7	TGTGCCTGGGGTATTGGGACGGCGGGCCACGAGCAGTACTTC	CAWGIGTAGHEQYF
-	many	TRBV19	TRBJ2-2	TGTGCCAGTAGGGGTCTGGGCACCGGGGAGCTGTTTTTT	CASRGLGTGELFF
-	many	TRBV19	TRBJ2-2	TGTGCCAGTAGTCCAGCCCCCGGGGAGCTGTTTTTT	CASSPAPGELFF
-	many	TRBV5-1	TRBJ2-2	TGCGCCAGCAGCTGGGGGCGTCGCGGGAGTGACACCGGGGAGCTGTTTTTT	CASSWGRRGSDTGELFF
-	-	TRBV10-3	TRBJ2-5	TGTGCCATCAGTGAGGGCGGGAAAGAGACCCAGTACTTC	CAISEGGKETQYF
-	few	TRBV18	TRBJ1-6	TGTGCCAGCTCACCACTGAATATCAGGACGTCCCAATATAATTCACCCCTCCACTTT	CASSPLNIRTSQYNSPLHF
-	many	TRBV20-1	TRBJ1-5	TGCAGTGCACACAGGGTAGGGGAGCCCCAGCATTTT	CSAHRVGEPQHF
TRBD1	-	TRBV20-1	TRBJ2-7	TGCAGTCCCCGGGACAGGGTCTACGAGCAGTACTTC	CSPRDRVYEQYF
TRBD2	few	TRBV11-2	TRBJ2-1	TGTGCCAGCACCCGGGGACTAGCGTACAATGAGCAGTTCTTC	CASTRGLAYNEQFF